The 24 T cell receptor beta chains reported below all come from one sample, sequenced in a study of cytomegalovirus exposure and HLA in healthy donors. 60 Vbeta and 13 Jbeta primers were used in PCR. The repertoire was sequenced with immunoSEQ multiplex PCR; TCRdb's copy has only in-frame clones and lacks some. The sample yields some 160,000 clones, around 80% seen once. Sequenced: PBMCs. The receptors were sampled from a woman between 18 and 30 years old in good health and CMV-seronegative.

This clone came up once. The V gene is TRBV6-1, the J gene TRBJ2-2; 7 bases align to TRBD1. Germline V gene lookup returns CDR1 MNHNS and CDR2 SASEGT. Losses at the gene ends were 2 bases for V and 1 base for J; bases not matched to a gene: 7. The CDR3 sequence is 17 residues long. The CDR3 DNA is TGTGCCAGCAGTGAAAAGTTTTGGACAGGGAACACCGGGGAGCTGTTTTTT. Translating gives CASSEKFWTGNTGELFF.

This chain links TRBV14 with TRBJ2-3; perhaps TRBD2 as D (6 bases). The CDR3 totals 13 residues. Per the germline V gene, CDR1 is SGHDN and CDR2 is FVKESK. V dropped 5 bases and J dropped 3 bases, with 9 bases sitting between them. In DNA, the CDR3 is TGTGCCAGCAGCGACCTAGCGACAGATACGCAGTATTTT. It encodes CASSDLATDTQYF.

This rearrangement joins TRBV18 to TRBJ2-5; 8 bases map to TRBD1. V dropped 3 bases and J dropped 5; count of bases not matched to a gene: 17. The CDR3 has 18 amino acids. Germline values: CDR1 KGHSH, CDR2 LQKENI. As DNA, the CDR3 is TGTGCCAGCTCACCCCTTCCTACTCGAGCAGGGGGCCAGGAGACCCAGTACTTC. It encodes CASSPLPTRAGGQETQYF.

The chain recombines TRBV6-5 with TRBJ2-2; 7 nucleotides line up with TRBD1. Losses at the gene ends were 6 bases for V and 6 bases for J; bases not matched to a gene: 4. Germline V lookup: CDR1 MNHEY, CDR2 SVGAGI. The CDR3 covers 13 residues. DNA for the CDR3: TGTGCCAGCAGGTACAGGGGATCCGGGGAGCTGTTTTTT. Its translation is CASRYRGSGELFF.

V is TRBV25-1 and J is TRBJ1-4; tentative D call: TRBD1 (6 bases). CDR1 and CDR2 (germline): MGHDK, SYGVNS. The CDR3 consists of 16 residues. V shed 5 bases and J shed 3 bases, with 16 bases lying between them. CDR3 protein: CASSQQGFGANEKLFF. CDR3 DNA: TGTGCCAGCAGTCAACAGGGATTTGGTGCTAATGAAAAACTGTTTTTT.

The CDR3 here is CASSAGQGVTYGYTF. DNA of the CDR3: TGTGCCAGCAGCGCGGGACAGGGGGTAACCTATGGCTACACCTTC. The chain recombines TRBV6-5 with TRBJ1-2; 11 bases match TRBD1. The germline V gene has CDR1 MNHEY and CDR2 SVGAGI. This CDR3 region has 15 residues. Unmatched junction bases numbered 7, after V lost 6 bases and J lost 4 bases.

This chain connects TRBV7-2 to TRBJ1-2; D may be TRBD1 (6 bases). Germline V gene lookup returns CDR1 SGHTA and CDR2 FQGNSA. Between the trimmed V and J ends, which lost 5 bases and 7 bases, there was a span of 23 bases. CDR3 length: 16 residues. CDR3 region: CASSAQAGPLGGGYTF. The CDR3 coding sequence is TGTGCCAGCAGCGCTCAAGCGGGGCCCTTAGGGGGTGGCTACACCTTC.

The chain couples TRBV19 to TRBJ2-5; 7 bases are a match to TRBD1. There are 18 residues in the CDR3. V dropped 6 bases and J dropped 2; count of bases not matched to a gene: 18. CDR1 and CDR2 from the germline V gene are LNHDA and SQIVND (reference sequence). The CDR3, as DNA: TGTGCCAGTAGGATCCGACAGGGCCTGATTGCCACACAAGAGACCCAGTACTTC. Translation: CASRIRQGLIATQETQYF.

The rearrangement joins TRBV6-5 to TRBJ1-2, with D unclear. Trimming pared 2 bases from V and 6 bases from J, leaving 4 bases between. Germline CDR1 is MNHEY and CDR2 is SVGAGI. CDR3 length: 11 residues. CDR3 DNA: TGTGCCAGCAGTTACCGGGATGGCTACACCTTC. This translates into CASSYRDGYTF.

The V and J genes are TRBV19 and TRBJ1-2, with a tentative D call TRBD1 (6 bases). Trimming pared 1 base from V and 8 bases from J, leaving 14 bases between. CDR1 and CDR2 from the germline V gene are LNHDA and SQIVND (reference sequence). The CDR3 spans 14 residues. The CDR3 is CASSIGTGLLGYTF. CDR3 DNA: TGTGCCAGTAGTATAGGTACAGGGCTACTGGGCTACACCTTC.

This clone was detected once. This chain joins TRBV6-1 and TRBJ2-3; 11 bases match TRBD2. With 11 bases clipped from V and 2 bases from J, the junction kept 3 bases outside the gene matches. Germline CDR1 and CDR2: MNHNS and SASEGT. This CDR3 contains 13 residues. The DNA for the CDR3 is TGTGCCCTAGCGGGGGGATACACAGATACGCAGTATTTT. The encoded protein is CALAGGYTDTQYF.

The chain is built from TRBV5-1 and TRBJ2-7, with 7 bases fitting TRBD2. Germline V gene data show CDR1 as SGHRS and CDR2 as YFSETQ. The CDR3 sequence is 13 residues long. The V and J ends lost 6 bases and 6 bases, in that order; junction bases with no gene match: 9. This chain's CDR3 is CASTSGGHSEQYF. The CDR3, as DNA: TGCGCCAGCACCTCGGGAGGACACAGCGAGCAGTACTTC.

The chain combines TRBV18 with TRBJ1-1, with 11 bases lining up with TRBD1. Per the germline V gene, CDR1 is KGHSH and CDR2 is LQKENI. This CDR3 is 15 amino acids long. Trimming took 4 bases from V and 6 from J; bases not matched to a gene: 7. The CDR3 protein is CASSLDRGREAEAFF. DNA of the CDR3: TGTGCCAGCTCACTGGACAGGGGGCGTGAAGCTGAAGCTTTCTTT.

This clone occurred a few times. The J gene is TRBJ1-1, the V gene TRBV6-1; a weak D match, TRBD1 (6 bases). The germline V and J ends were trimmed by 6 bases and 1 base, with 9 bases remaining between them. Germline loops: CDR1 MNHNS, CDR2 SASEGT. The CDR3 loop spans 13 amino acids. In DNA form, the CDR3 reads TGTGCCAGCAGCCCAGGGGAGAACACTGAAGCTTTCTTT. This encodes CASSPGENTEAFF.

This chain uses TRBV30 with TRBJ2-5; no firm D call. The CDR3 runs 13 residues. Germline lookup yields CDR1 GTSNPN and CDR2 SVGIG (reference sequence). Trimming pared 0 bases from V and 4 bases from J, leaving 9 bases between. This CDR3 is CAWSVLGRETQYF. As DNA, the CDR3 is TGTGCCTGGAGTGTACTTGGTAGAGAGACCCAGTACTTC.

This clone was recorded a few times. J is TRBJ1-1 and V is TRBV7-2; unclear D gene. The CDR3 runs 13 residues. Germline CDR1 reads SGHTA; CDR2 reads FQGNSA. Between the trimmed V and J ends, which lost 2 bases and 1 base, there was a span of 5 bases. In DNA form, the CDR3 reads TGTGCCAGCAGCTTACACAGGAACACTGAAGCTTTCTTT. This sequence encodes CASSLHRNTEAFF.

This clone was picked up a small number of times. This chain links TRBV19 with TRBJ1-4; possible D gene TRBD1, 5 bases. The CDR3 extends over 15 amino acids. Trimming stripped 3 bases from V and 8 bases from J, with 16 bases between. CDR1 and CDR2 from the germline V gene are LNHDA and SQIVND (reference sequence). The chain's CDR3 is CASSILIGAQEKLFF. CDR3 bases: TGTGCCAGTAGTATTCTTATAGGGGCGCAGGAAAAACTGTTTTTT. The whole variable domain, filled in from reference TRBV19 and TRBJ1-4, reads DGGITQSPKYLFRKEGQNVTLSCEQNLNHDAMYWYRQDPGQGLRLIYYSQIVNDFQKGDIAEGYSVSREKKESFPLTVTSAQKNPTAFYLCASSILIGAQEKLFFGSGTQLSVL.

This clone was found a few times. The identical CDR3 is also encoded by other nucleotide sequences in the sample. This rearrangement joins TRBV18 to TRBJ1-2; TRBD1 agrees at 9 bases. The CDR3 loop spans 13 amino acids. Trimming cost V 3 bases and J 8 bases; bases outside gene matches: 4. Germline-derived CDR1 and CDR2 are KGHSH and LQKENI. CDR3 amino acids: CASSPRTGDGYTF. The CDR3 coding sequence is TGTGCCAGCTCACCCCGGACAGGGGACGGCTACACCTTC.

The chain recombines TRBV28 with TRBJ1-2; D is unclear. The CDR3 consists of 15 residues. The germline CDR1 and CDR2 sequences are MDHEN and SYDVKM. The V end was cut by 5 bases, the J end by 5 bases, with 18 bases between. The CDR3: CASSITKSGGYGYTF. The CDR3 DNA is TGTGCCAGCAGTATCACGAAGAGTGGCGGATATGGCTACACCTTC.

V is TRBV6-1 and J is TRBJ1-6; D might be TRBD1 (6 bases). V was pared by 3 bases and J by 14 bases, with 8 bases between. The length of the CDR3 is 11 residues. Germline-derived CDR1 and CDR2 are MNHNS and SASEGT. CDR3 nucleotide sequence: TGTGCCAGCAGTGACCGGGACACCCTCCACTTT. Translation gives CASSDRDTLHF.

The chain links TRBV6-5 to TRBJ2-2, with D hard to call. The germline V and J ends were trimmed by 2 bases and 4 bases, with 14 bases remaining between them. The CDR3 is made up of 16 amino acids. Germline V CDR1 and CDR2: MNHEY, SVGAGI. The CDR3: CASSYKALRGTGELFF. In nucleotides, the CDR3 is TGTGCCAGCAGTTACAAGGCCCTGAGAGGCACCGGGGAGCTGTTTTTT.

The rearrangement joins TRBV27 to TRBJ1-1, with D uncertain. V was cut by 10 bases and J by 2 bases, with 14 bases left in between. Germline lookup yields CDR1 MNHEY and CDR2 SMNVEV (reference sequence). The CDR3 covers 13 residues. CDR3 protein: CATFREFNTEAFF. Here the CDR3 DNA reads TGTGCCACCTTCCGGGAATTTAACACTGAAGCTTTCTTT.

This sequence joins TRBV5-4 and TRBJ2-1; tentative D call: TRBD1 (5 bases). Between the trimmed V and J ends, which lost 4 bases and 6 bases, there was a span of 14 bases. The V gene's germline CDR1 is SGHNT and CDR2 YYREEE (reference sequence). This CDR3 region has 14 residues. The CDR3 reads CASSLPLGPNEQFF. The CDR3 DNA sequence: TGTGCCAGCAGCCTGCCGTTGGGGCCCAATGAGCAGTTCTTC.

This chain connects TRBV6-4 to TRBJ2-2; 11 bases fit TRBD2. CDR1 is MRHNA, CDR2 SNTAGT, per germline. Trimming at V came to 6 bases and at J to 4 bases, leaving 7 bases not matched to a gene. CDR3 size: 16 residues. CDR3 DNA: TGTGCCAGCAGACCCCTAGCGGGGGGCCCCACCGGGGAGCTGTTTTTT. It is translated as CASRPLAGGPTGELFF.